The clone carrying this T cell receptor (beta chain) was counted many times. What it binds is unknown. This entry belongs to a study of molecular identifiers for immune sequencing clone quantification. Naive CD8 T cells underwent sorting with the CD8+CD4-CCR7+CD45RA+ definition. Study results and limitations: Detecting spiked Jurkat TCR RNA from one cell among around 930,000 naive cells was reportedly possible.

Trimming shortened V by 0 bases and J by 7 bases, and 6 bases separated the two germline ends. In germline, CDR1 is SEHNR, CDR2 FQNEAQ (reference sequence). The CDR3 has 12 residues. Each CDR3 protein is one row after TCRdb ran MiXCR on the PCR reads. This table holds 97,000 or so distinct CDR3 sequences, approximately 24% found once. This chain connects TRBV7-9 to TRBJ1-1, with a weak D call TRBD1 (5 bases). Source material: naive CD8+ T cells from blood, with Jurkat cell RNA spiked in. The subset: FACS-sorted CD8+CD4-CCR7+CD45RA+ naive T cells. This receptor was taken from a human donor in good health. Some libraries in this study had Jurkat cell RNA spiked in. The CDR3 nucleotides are TGTGCCAGCAGCTTAGCGGGGGATGAAGCTTTCTTT. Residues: CASSLAGDEAFF.